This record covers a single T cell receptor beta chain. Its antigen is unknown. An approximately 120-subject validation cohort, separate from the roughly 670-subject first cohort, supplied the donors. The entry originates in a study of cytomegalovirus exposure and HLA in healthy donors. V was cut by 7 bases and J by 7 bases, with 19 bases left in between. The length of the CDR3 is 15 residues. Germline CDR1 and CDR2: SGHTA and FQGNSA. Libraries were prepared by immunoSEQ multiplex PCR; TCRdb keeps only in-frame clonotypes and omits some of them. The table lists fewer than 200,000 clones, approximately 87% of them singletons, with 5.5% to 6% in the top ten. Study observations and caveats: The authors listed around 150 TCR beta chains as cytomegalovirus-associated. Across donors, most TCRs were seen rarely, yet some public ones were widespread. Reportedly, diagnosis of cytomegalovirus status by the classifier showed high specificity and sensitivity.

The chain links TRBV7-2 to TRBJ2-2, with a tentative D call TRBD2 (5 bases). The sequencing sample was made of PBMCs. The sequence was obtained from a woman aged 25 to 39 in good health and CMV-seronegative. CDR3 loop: CASTRARAPHGELFF. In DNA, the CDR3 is TGTGCCAGCACACGAGCGAGGGCCCCCCACGGGGAGCTGTTTTTT.